Listed below are T cell receptor beta chains from one sample, sequenced in a study of CXCR3-negative and CXCR3-positive naive CD8 T cells. TCRdb reprocessed the 5' RACE reads, keeping one entry per CDR3 protein, no DNA. The sample is made up of tens of thousands of distinct CDR3 sequences, and the top ten hold approximately 0.5% of it. The specimen was naive CXCR3+ CD8+ T cells from blood. These receptors were collected from a human donor in good health. Some clones in this sample may be carry-over from other donors' samples. The CDR3 runs from the conserved cysteine through the conserved F or W.

j_call: TRBJ1-1
v_call: TRBV4-3
cdr3_aa: CASSPGWGQHTEAFF

j_call: TRBJ2-1
v_call: TRBV6-5
cdr3_aa: CASSWTSGGPSSYNEQFF

j_call: TRBJ2-5
v_call: TRBV29-1
cdr3_aa: CSVPSLDREQETQYF

j_call: TRBJ1-6
v_call: TRBV7-6
cdr3_aa: CASSFGGKAGSYNSPLHF

j_call: TRBJ2-7
v_call: TRBV19
cdr3_aa: CASTSSGGADEQYF

j_call: TRBJ2-7
v_call: TRBV28
cdr3_aa: CATSDRGRNEQYF

j_call: TRBJ2-2
v_call: TRBV29-1
cdr3_aa: CSVGGTGTSALGELFF

j_call: TRBJ2-1
v_call: TRBV6-2/TRBV6-3
cdr3_aa: CASSWRDSYNEQFF

j_call: TRBJ2-5
v_call: TRBV2
cdr3_aa: CASNGLAGQETQYF

j_call: TRBJ2-3
v_call: TRBV19
cdr3_aa: CASSRSSRAVVHTQYF

j_call: TRBJ1-1
v_call: TRBV9
cdr3_aa: CASNSMGETEAFF

j_call: TRBJ1-5
v_call: TRBV28
cdr3_aa: CASSLGQGDQPQHF

j_call: TRBJ2-5
v_call: TRBV6-2/TRBV6-3
cdr3_aa: CASSSGLADQETQYF

j_call: TRBJ2-7
v_call: TRBV10-2
cdr3_aa: CAISESDRLGSYEQYF

j_call: TRBJ1-1
v_call: TRBV21-1
cdr3_aa: CASSKGGTADTEAFF

j_call: TRBJ2-7
v_call: TRBV29-1
cdr3_aa: CSVESEWEGAYEQYF

j_call: TRBJ2-7
v_call: TRBV12-3/TRBV12-4
cdr3_aa: CASSPGQGAGSYEQYF

j_call: TRBJ2-7
v_call: TRBV4-2
cdr3_aa: CASSQAAVTYEQYF

j_call: TRBJ2-3
v_call: TRBV13
cdr3_aa: CASSGHGTTDTQYF

j_call: TRBJ2-1
v_call: TRBV9
cdr3_aa: CASSPIGDRNYNEQFF

j_call: TRBJ2-2
v_call: TRBV4-1
cdr3_aa: CASSQKLPGTSVRTGELFF

j_call: TRBJ1-5
v_call: TRBV28
cdr3_aa: CASSLEGISNQPQHF

j_call: TRBJ1-2
v_call: TRBV28
cdr3_aa: CASSPVDGTENYGYTF

j_call: TRBJ2-1
v_call: TRBV27
cdr3_aa: CASSQGPSGSSYNEQFF

j_call: TRBJ2-7
v_call: TRBV10-3
cdr3_aa: CAINRGGAGGEQYF

j_call: TRBJ2-3
v_call: TRBV4-1
cdr3_aa: CASSQEEAGTDTQYF

j_call: TRBJ1-2
v_call: TRBV5-4
cdr3_aa: CASSFGVRYGYTF

j_call: TRBJ2-7
v_call: TRBV7-7
cdr3_aa: CASSLGAGQYEQYF

j_call: TRBJ2-3
v_call: TRBV27
cdr3_aa: CASSLWDTQYF

j_call: TRBJ2-7
v_call: TRBV11-2
cdr3_aa: CASSRTGGFLDEQYF

j_call: TRBJ1-2
v_call: TRBV29-1
cdr3_aa: CSVVDRGLLDGYTF

j_call: TRBJ1-2
v_call: TRBV12-3/TRBV12-4
cdr3_aa: CASRDSGGGYTF

j_call: TRBJ2-1
v_call: TRBV6-6
cdr3_aa: CASTYYLAEQFF

j_call: TRBJ2-7
v_call: TRBV5-1
cdr3_aa: CASSWGVEPYF

j_call: TRBJ2-1
v_call: TRBV6-2/TRBV6-3
cdr3_aa: CASSGRDRVYNEQFF

j_call: TRBJ2-1
v_call: TRBV20-1
cdr3_aa: CSARDRPYRDHNEQFF

j_call: TRBJ2-7
v_call: TRBV28
cdr3_aa: CASIGTGTGGYEQYF

j_call: TRBJ2-7
v_call: TRBV12-3/TRBV12-4
cdr3_aa: CASSFHNPGLAEDYEQYF

j_call: TRBJ2-7
v_call: TRBV4-2
cdr3_aa: CASSGGEGPYEQYF

j_call: TRBJ2-7
v_call: TRBV5-5
cdr3_aa: CASSLTHRSYEQYF

j_call: TRBJ2-1
v_call: TRBV15
cdr3_aa: CATTTQRGSSYNEQFF